A selection of T cell receptor beta chains follows, all from one sample in a study of T cell responses to AZD1222 COVID-19 vaccine. TCRdb's copy holds only in-frame clones and misses some; the assay was immunoSEQ multiplex PCR. The sample carries about 120,000 clones, roughly 90% recorded once. Source: peripheral blood, taken on day 0 of AZD1222 vaccination. The receptors originated from an adult in good health. The CDR3 runs from the conserved cysteine through the conserved F or W. A D gene is named only where the DNA matches it firmly. Clone size is shown for a subset of rows, as once, few, many or a class of expanded clone.

clone_size	v_call	d_call	cdr3_length	j_call	cdr3_aa	cdr3_nt
-	TRBV29-1	TRBD1	13	TRBJ1-1	CSALIGGQGQPFF	TGCAGCGCCCTAATTGGGGGACAGGGTCAACCTTTCTTT
-	TRBV28	TRBD1	14	TRBJ2-3	CASSRQGPTDTQYF	TGTGCCAGCAGTCGACAGGGTCCCACAGATACGCAGTATTTT
few	TRBV6-5	-	14	TRBJ1-5	CASNKQGMGQPQHF	TGTGCCAGCAACAAACAGGGAATGGGACAGCCCCAGCATTTT
-	TRBV5-1	TRBD1	18	TRBJ1-1	CASSLPRTGRVGLTEAFF	TGCGCCAGCAGCTTGCCCCGGACAGGGCGGGTTGGGTTAACTGAAGCTTTCTTT
-	TRBV7-7	TRBD1	14	TRBJ2-3	CASSFRGRADTQYF	TGTGCTAGCAGCTTTAGGGGGCGGGCAGATACGCAGTATTTT
-	TRBV19	-	11	TRBJ2-3	CASSISDTQYF	TGTGCCAGTAGTATTTCTGATACGCAGTATTTT
-	TRBV6-4	-	14	TRBJ2-7	CASSRTTSSYEQYF	TGTGCCAGCAGTCGGACAACTAGCTCCTACGAGCAGTACTTC
-	TRBV27	-	16	TRBJ1-3	CASSLFPGVSGNTIYF	TGTGCCAGCAGTTTATTCCCAGGAGTCTCTGGAAACACCATATATTTT
-	TRBV6-5	TRBD1	15	TRBJ2-2	CASSYETGGTGELFF	TGTGCCAGCAGTTATGAAACAGGGGGCACCGGGGAGCTGTTTTTT
-	TRBV4-1	-	16	TRBJ2-7	CASSQEPGRPTYEQYF	TGCGCCAGCAGCCAGGAACCGGGACGTCCGACCTACGAGCAGTACTTC
once	TRBV19	TRBD2	15	TRBJ2-2	CASSARGDVTGELFF	TGTGCCAGTAGTGCGCGGGGGGACGTCACCGGGGAGCTGTTTTTT
-	TRBV5-4	-	13	TRBJ2-7	CASSTLQGREQYF	TGTGCCAGCAGCACCCTTCAGGGACGCGAGCAGTACTTC
-	TRBV7-9	-	11	TRBJ2-1	CASNSLREQFF	TGTGCCAGCAACTCTCTCCGCGAGCAGTTCTTC
-	TRBV6-2/TRBV6-3	TRBD1	15	TRBJ1-1	CASSYPGTGNTEAFF	TGTGCCAGCAGTTACCCCGGGACAGGGAACACTGAAGCTTTCTTT
-	TRBV24-1	-	16	TRBJ2-1	CATSDSGRVGYNEQFF	TGTGCCACCAGTGATTCGGGCAGGGTAGGCTACAATGAGCAGTTCTTC
-	TRBV20-1	-	13	TRBJ2-4	CSASRGSKNIQYF	TGCAGTGCTAGTAGGGGGTCCAAAAACATTCAGTACTTC
-	TRBV6-1	TRBD1	16	TRBJ1-6	CASSDAGQGSNSPLHF	TGTGCCAGCAGTGACGCGGGACAGGGCAGCAATTCACCCCTCCACTTT
-	TRBV5-1	-	14	TRBJ1-1	CASSLGRGNTEAFF	TGCGCCAGCAGCTTGGGCAGGGGGAACACTGAAGCTTTCTTT
-	TRBV28	-	13	TRBJ2-1	CASSLPVYNEQFF	TGTGCCAGCAGTTTACCGGTTTACAATGAGCAGTTCTTC
-	TRBV28	-	14	TRBJ1-2	CASSLSGTYYGYTF	TGTGCCAGCAGTTTATCTGGCACCTACTATGGCTACACCTTC
-	TRBV4-3	TRBD1	15	TRBJ2-2	CASSPRTGYPGELFF	TGCGCCAGCAGCCCTCGGACAGGTTATCCCGGGGAGCTGTTTTTT
-	TRBV7-9	TRBD1	14	TRBJ1-6	CASSPGSGGSPLHF	TGTGCCAGCAGCCCCGGGTCAGGGGGTTCACCCCTCCACTTT
-	TRBV12-2	-	18	TRBJ2-3	CASRLVPHLTSGGYTQYF	TGTGCAAGTCGCTTAGTACCCCACTTGACTAGCGGGGGATATACGCAGTATTTT
-	TRBV7-2	-	15	TRBJ2-3	CASSLTFSRTDTQYF	TGTGCCAGCAGCCTGACATTTTCTCGCACAGATACGCAGTATTTT
-	TRBV6-5	TRBD1	15	TRBJ2-5	CASRPGQSYQETQYF	TGTGCCAGCAGGCCGGGACAGTCCTACCAAGAGACCCAGTACTTC
once	TRBV5-1	-	17	TRBJ2-6	CASSLLLGISGANVLTF	TGCGCCAGCAGCTTGTTGCTGGGAATCTCTGGGGCCAACGTCCTGACTTTC
once	TRBV14	-	15	TRBJ1-2	CASSQEGGPRDGYTF	TGTGCCAGCAGCCAAGAGGGGGGGCCAAGGGATGGCTACACCTTC
-	TRBV24-1	TRBD1	16	TRBJ2-1	CATSDYGQGSKNEQFF	TGTGCCACCAGTGATTATGGACAGGGGTCTAAGAATGAGCAGTTCTTC
-	TRBV4-1	-	15	TRBJ1-1	CASSQEGQGPSEAFF	TGCGCCAGCAGCCAAGAAGGGCAGGGACCTTCCGAAGCTTTCTTT
few	TRBV5-1	-	14	TRBJ1-6	CASSWRGVNSPLHF	TGCGCCAGCAGCTGGAGGGGTGTTAATTCACCCCTCCACTTT
-	TRBV3-1/TRBV3-2	-	21	TRBJ2-3	CASSQDGGEVLSTHGPDTQYF	TGTGCCAGCAGCCAAGATGGAGGGGAGGTGTTGTCCACTCATGGCCCAGATACGCAGTATTTT
-	TRBV28	TRBD1	15	TRBJ2-2	CASSTDRVYTGELFF	TGTGCCAGCAGCACGGACAGGGTGTACACCGGGGAGCTGTTTTTT
-	TRBV6-5	-	12	TRBJ1-1	CATRPPNTEAFF	TGTGCCACTCGACCGCCGAACACTGAAGCTTTCTTT
once	TRBV19	TRBD2	15	TRBJ2-7	CASSSRASGYYEQYF	TGTGCCAGTAGCAGCCGGGCTAGCGGCTACTACGAGCAGTACTTC
-	TRBV9	-	15	TRBJ1-2	CASSVESGRGYGYTF	TGTGCCAGCAGCGTAGAATCAGGGCGGGGGTATGGCTACACCTTC
-	TRBV6-5	-	11	TRBJ2-4	CASKAKNIQYF	TGTGCCAGCAAAGCCAAAAACATTCAGTACTTC
once	TRBV5-1	TRBD1	13	TRBJ1-1	CASSYQGAGEAFF	TGCGCCAGCAGCTACCAGGGGGCTGGTGAAGCTTTCTTT
once	TRBV10-1	-	17	TRBJ2-7	CASSATSDSRANYEQYF	TGCGCCAGCAGTGCGACCTCGGACAGTCGGGCGAACTACGAGCAGTACTTC
-	TRBV6-4	TRBD1	14	TRBJ1-5	CASRPGQGNQPQHF	TGTGCCAGCAGACCGGGACAGGGGAATCAGCCCCAGCATTTT
once	TRBV5-8	-	13	TRBJ1-2	CASSRGQNYGYTF	TGTGCCAGCAGCCGCGGACAGAACTATGGCTACACCTTC
-	TRBV11-1	TRBD1	13	TRBJ1-2	CASSFRQGNGYTF	TGTGCCAGCAGCTTCCGACAGGGTAACGGCTACACCTTC
once	TRBV2	-	15	TRBJ2-3	CASTQIGQEGDTQYF	TGTGCCAGCACCCAGATAGGACAGGAGGGAGATACGCAGTATTTT
-	TRBV6-2/TRBV6-3	-	12	TRBJ1-5	CASSTINQPQHF	TGTGCCAGCAGTACAATCAATCAGCCCCAGCATTTT
-	TRBV18	-	18	TRBJ2-5	CASSPKGGRLVAPETQYF	TGTGCCAGCTCACCAAAAGGGGGGAGACTAGTGGCCCCGGAGACCCAGTACTTC